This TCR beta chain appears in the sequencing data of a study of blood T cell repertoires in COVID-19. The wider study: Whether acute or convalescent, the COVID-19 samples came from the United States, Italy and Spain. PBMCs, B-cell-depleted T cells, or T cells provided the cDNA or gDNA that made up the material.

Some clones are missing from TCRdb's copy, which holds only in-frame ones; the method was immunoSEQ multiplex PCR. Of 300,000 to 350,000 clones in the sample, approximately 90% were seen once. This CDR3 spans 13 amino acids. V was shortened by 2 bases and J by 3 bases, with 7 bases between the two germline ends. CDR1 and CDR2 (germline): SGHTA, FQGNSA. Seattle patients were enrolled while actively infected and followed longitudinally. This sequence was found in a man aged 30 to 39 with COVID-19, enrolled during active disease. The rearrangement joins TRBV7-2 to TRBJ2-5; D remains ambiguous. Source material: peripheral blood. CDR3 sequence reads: CASSLRIEETQYF. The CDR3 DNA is TGTGCCAGCAGCTTACGCATAGAAGAGACCCAGTACTTC. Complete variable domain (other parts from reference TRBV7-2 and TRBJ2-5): GAGVSQSPSNKVTEKGKDVELRCDPISGHTALYWYRQSLGQGLEFLIYFQGNSAPDKSGLPSDRFSAERTGGSVSTLTIQRTQQEDSAVYLCASSLRIEETQYFGPGTRLLVL.